This T cell receptor (beta chain) was sequenced in a study of blood T cell repertoires in COVID-19. Study overall: The United States, Italy and Spain supplied acute and convalescent COVID-19 samples. The cDNA or gDNA used as material had been derived from T cells, B-cell-depleted T cells, or PBMCs.

Assay used: immunoSEQ multiplex PCR; TCRdb lists only in-frame clones, some missing. The sample contains 350,000 or so clones, 92% of which appear only once. Participants were aged 18 to 89 years, lived in roughly 25 US areas, and enrolled virtually. Germline loops: CDR1 LNHDA, CDR2 SQIVND (reference sequence). The CDR3 covers 14 residues. Trimming pared 5 bases from V and 10 bases from J, leaving 21 bases between. The V and J genes are TRBV19 and TRBJ2-7; D may be TRBD2 (6 bases). Material for sequencing was PBMCs or T cells enriched from blood (not recorded which). The TCR originated in a woman between 25 and 40 years old who had recovered from COVID-19. CDR3 loop: CASSLMGTVSDQYF. The CDR3 nucleotides are TGTGCCAGTAGTCTAATGGGGACTGTATCAGATCAGTACTTC.